Shown below are 3 T cell receptor beta chains from a single sample sequenced in a study of beta chain features in type 1 diabetes (dated by TCRdb to 2016 to 2019). Library generation was performed with the immunoSEQ multiplex PCR assay. The entire isolated RNA was reverse transcribed using the High Capacity cDNA Reverse Transcription Kit, and thus expressed TCRB transcripts were sequenced. TCRdb took over this immuneACCESS table, retaining in-frame rearrangements with V and J assigned. Such tables are incomplete; in checked studies, under half of the missing clones stem from an unresolved V gene, and the remainder is unexplained. This sample holds hundreds of thousands of clones; approximately 10% were observed only once. Over 0.035% of the sample comes from the top ten. Sequencing was performed on naive CD4+ T cells from blood. What the cell subset or site label conveys for this sample: true naive CD4+ T cells. Every receptor here comes from a woman aged 18-29 years in good health.

The V and J genes are TRBV30 and TRBJ2-1; D call uncertain. The V gene's germline CDR1 is GTSNPN and CDR2 SVGIG (reference sequence). Trimming took 3 bases from V and 4 from J, leaving 16 bases between them. The CDR3 has 15 residues. The CDR3 DNA follows: TGTGCCTGGAGGTCCCCTACCCTCGTTTACAATGAGCAGTTCTTC. It specifies CAWRSPTLVYNEQFF.

This chain connects TRBV10-3 to TRBJ2-7; 7 bases align to TRBD1. There are 16 residues in the CDR3. Germline lookup yields CDR1 ENHRY and CDR2 SYGVKD. The trim removed 3 bases at V and 4 bases at J, leaving 12 bases unmatched. This CDR3 is CAISDSNRGKRYEQYV. The CDR3 DNA is TGTGCCATCAGTGACTCTAACAGGGGAAAAAGGTACGAGCAGTACGTC.

This clone was detected only a few times. V usage is TRBV29-1 and J usage is TRBJ1-5; no clear D gene. V was pared by 4 bases and J by 2 bases, with 9 bases between. CDR3 size: 13 residues. Germline V gene sequence: CDR1 SQVTM, CDR2 ANQGSEA. The CDR3 coding sequence is TGCAGCGTTGGGGAATTTCGCAATCAGCCCCAGCATTTT. Its translation is CSVGEFRNQPQHF.